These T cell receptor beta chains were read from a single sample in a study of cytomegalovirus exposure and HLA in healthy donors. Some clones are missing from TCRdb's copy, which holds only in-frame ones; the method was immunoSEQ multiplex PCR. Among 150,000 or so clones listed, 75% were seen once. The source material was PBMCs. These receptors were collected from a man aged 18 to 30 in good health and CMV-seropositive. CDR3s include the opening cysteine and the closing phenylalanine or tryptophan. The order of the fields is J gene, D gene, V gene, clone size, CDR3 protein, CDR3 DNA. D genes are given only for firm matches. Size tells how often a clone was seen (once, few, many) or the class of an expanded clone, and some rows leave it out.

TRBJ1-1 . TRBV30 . CAWSVLTRGETEAFF TGTGCCTGGAGTGTACTAACCCGTGGGGAGACTGAAGCTTTCTTT
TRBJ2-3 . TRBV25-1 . CASSPRIAASTDTQYF TGTGCCAGCAGTCCTCGGATAGCGGCAAGCACAGATACGCAGTATTTT
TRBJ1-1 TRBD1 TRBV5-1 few CASSSGQGAKAFF TGCGCCAGCAGCTCCGGACAGGGCGCCAAAGCTTTCTTT
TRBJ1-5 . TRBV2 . CASSNRASNQPQHF TGTGCCAGCAGCAACAGGGCTAGCAATCAGCCCCAGCATTTT
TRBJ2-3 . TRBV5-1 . CASSLTPSTDTQYF TGCGCCAGCAGCTTGACACCAAGCACAGATACGCAGTATTTT
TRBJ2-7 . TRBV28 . CASRGGPYEQYF TGTGCCAGCAGAGGGGGACCCTACGAGCAGTACTTC
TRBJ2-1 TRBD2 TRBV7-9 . CASSLTSDDEQFF TGTGCCAGCAGCTTGACTAGCGACGATGAGCAGTTCTTC
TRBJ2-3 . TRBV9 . CASSVRGGPFTDTQYF TGTGCCAGCAGCGTGAGGGGGGGACCATTCACAGATACGCAGTATTTT
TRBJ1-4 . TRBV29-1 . CSVVGQGDEKLFF TGCAGCGTCGTGGGTCAGGGTGATGAAAAACTGTTTTTT
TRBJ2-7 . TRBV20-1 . CSATWRYEQYF TGCAGTGCTACCTGGCGGTACGAGCAGTACTTC
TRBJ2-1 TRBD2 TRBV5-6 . CASSLAGTSGYNEQFF TGTGCCAGCAGCTTAGCCGGGACTAGCGGTTACAATGAGCAGTTCTTC
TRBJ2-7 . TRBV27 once CASSLVQGIYEQYF TGTGCCAGCAGTTTGGTACAGGGCATTTACGAGCAGTACTTC
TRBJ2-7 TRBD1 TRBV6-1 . CASSEMVGTGSPSSYEQYF TGTGCCAGCAGTGAAATGGTAGGGACAGGATCTCCAAGCTCCTACGAGCAGTACTTC
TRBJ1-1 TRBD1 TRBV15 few CATSRDPGGASEAFF TGTGCCACCAGCAGAGATCCAGGGGGCGCTTCTGAAGCTTTCTTT
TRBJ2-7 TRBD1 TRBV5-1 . CASSSWTGTYEQYF TGCGCCAGCAGCTCCTGGACAGGGACCTACGAGCAGTACTTC
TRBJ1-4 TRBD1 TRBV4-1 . CASSQDDRGEKLFF TGCGCCAGCAGCCAAGACGACAGGGGGGAAAAACTGTTTTTT
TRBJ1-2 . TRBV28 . CASSLAGRAYGYTF TGTGCCAGCAGTTTAGCGGGACGGGCCTATGGCTACACCTTC
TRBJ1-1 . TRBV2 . CASRQVETEAFF TGTGCCAGCAGGCAGGTAGAGACTGAAGCTTTCTTT
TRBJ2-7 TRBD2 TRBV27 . CASSLNELAEYEQYF TGTGCCAGCAGTTTAAACGAGCTAGCGGAATACGAGCAGTACTTC
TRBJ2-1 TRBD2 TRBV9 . CASSVGVGSAGGIFDYNEQFF TGTGCCAGCAGCGTAGGAGTCGGGTCGGCGGGAGGGATCTTTGACTACAATGAGCAGTTCTTC
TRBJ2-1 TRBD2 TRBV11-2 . CASSSRSLGLAINEQFF TGTGCCAGCAGCTCCCGGAGTTTGGGACTAGCGATCAATGAGCAGTTCTTC
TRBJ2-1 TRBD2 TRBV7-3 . CASSFTSGVYNEQFF TGTGCCAGCAGTTTTACTAGCGGGGTTTACAATGAGCAGTTCTTC
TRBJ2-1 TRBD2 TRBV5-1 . CATPGLAGGAREQFF TGCGCCACACCGGGACTAGCGGGAGGTGCGCGTGAGCAGTTCTTC
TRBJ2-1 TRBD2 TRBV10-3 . CAISESKLAGVYNEQFF TGTGCCATCAGTGAGTCAAAACTAGCGGGAGTTTACAATGAGCAGTTCTTC
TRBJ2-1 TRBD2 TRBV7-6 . CASSPEIRTSSLPNEQFF TGTGCCAGCAGCCCGGAGATACGGACTAGCAGTTTGCCCAATGAGCAGTTCTTC
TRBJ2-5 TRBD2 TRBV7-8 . CASTPGLAGFETQYF TGTGCCAGCACCCCCGGACTAGCGGGTTTTGAGACCCAGTACTTC
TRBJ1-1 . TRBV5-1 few CASSKGVPRWTEAFF TGCGCCAGCAGCAAGGGAGTGCCGAGGTGGACTGAAGCTTTCTTT
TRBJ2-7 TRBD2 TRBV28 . CATSGPRGDEQYF TGTGCCACCTCCGGGCCCCGGGGGGACGAGCAGTACTTC
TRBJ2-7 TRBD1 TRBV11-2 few CASSFTRGQGYEQYF TGTGCCAGCAGCTTTACTCGGGGACAGGGTTACGAGCAGTACTTC
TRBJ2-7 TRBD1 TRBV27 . CASSLSGTGTYEQYF TGTGCCAGCAGTTTATCGGGGACAGGGACCTACGAGCAGTACTTC
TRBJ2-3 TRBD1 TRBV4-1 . CASSPPTGSTDTQYF TGCGCCAGCAGCCCACCGACAGGGTCAACAGATACGCAGTATTTT
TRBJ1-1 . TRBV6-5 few CASSSTGNTEAFF TGTGCCAGCAGTTCTACAGGGAACACTGAAGCTTTCTTT
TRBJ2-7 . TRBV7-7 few CASSLGSGISYEQYF TGTGCCAGCAGCTTAGGGTCAGGCATCTCCTACGAGCAGTACTTC
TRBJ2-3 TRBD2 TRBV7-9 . CASSPLRGSADTQYF TGTGCCAGCAGCCCCCTTCGCGGGAGCGCAGATACGCAGTATTTT
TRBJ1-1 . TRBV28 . CASRMGARGNTEAFF TGTGCCAGCAGGATGGGGGCCAGGGGGAACACTGAAGCTTTCTTT
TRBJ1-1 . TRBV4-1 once CASSAHGTHTEAFF TGCGCCAGCAGCGCCCACGGTACTCACACTGAAGCTTTCTTT
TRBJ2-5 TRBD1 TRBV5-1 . CASSYGQAQETQYF TGCGCCAGCAGTTACGGACAGGCTCAAGAGACCCAGTACTTC
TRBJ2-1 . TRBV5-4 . CASRGGSYNEQFF TGTGCCAGCAGGGGGGGCTCCTACAATGAGCAGTTCTTC
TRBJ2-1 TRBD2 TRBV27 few CASSLSGTGGSSFF TGTGCCAGCAGTTTATCGGGGACGGGCGGGAGCTCGTTCTTC
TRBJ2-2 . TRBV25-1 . CASSELSGELFF TGTGCCAGCAGTGAACTAAGCGGGGAGCTGTTTTTT
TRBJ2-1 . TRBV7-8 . CASSFIGGNSYNEQFF TGTGCCAGCAGCTTTATCGGCGGAAACTCCTACAATGAGCAGTTCTTC
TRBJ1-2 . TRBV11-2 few CASSFKQQGVGYPF TGTGCCAGCAGCTTCAAACAACAGGGAGTAGGCTACCCCTTC
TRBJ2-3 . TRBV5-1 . CASSSTPGSTDTQYF TGCGCCAGCAGCTCCACTCCCGGTAGCACAGATACGCAGTATTTT
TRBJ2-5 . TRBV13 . CASSPQALGTTEMAQYF TGTGCCAGCAGCCCCCAGGCTTTGGGGACAACGGAAATGGCCCAGTACTTC
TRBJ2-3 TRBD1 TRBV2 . CASRALDRTSTDTQYF TGTGCCAGCAGGGCCCTGGACAGGACTAGCACAGATACGCAGTATTTT
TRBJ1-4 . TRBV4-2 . CASSQAEDGSRGF TGTGCCAGCAGCCAGGCTGAAGACGGTTCACGGGGTTTT
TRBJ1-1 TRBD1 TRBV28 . CASSLGQGIAAFF TGTGCCAGCAGTCTAGGACAGGGAATAGCAGCTTTCTTT
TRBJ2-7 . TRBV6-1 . CASSPSSYEQYF TGTGCCAGCAGTCCGAGCTCCTACGAGCAGTACTTC
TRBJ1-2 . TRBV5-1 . CASSLEAGVYGYTF TGCGCCAGCAGCTTGGAGGCAGGCGTCTATGGCTACACCTTC
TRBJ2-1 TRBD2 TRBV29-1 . CSVPPGLAGRGQFF TGCAGCGTGCCCCCGGGACTAGCGGGGAGGGGGCAGTTCTTC